This paragraph covers one TCR beta chain sequence. This clonotype came up a few times. This receptor's antigen is unknown. No quality values exist for individual bases; no much larger clone is one base distant. The sample's treatment or condition label, decoded: in vitro stimulation with specific CMV peptide epitopes to enrich CMV-specific T cells. Sequencer: Illumina HiSeq 1500. Using fastp trimming at Q25 and MiXCR clonotype assembly, TCRdb reanalyzed the public sequencing data and kept in-frame beta chains. Merged by CDR3 protein, the rows form single entries marked with the most common genes and DNA. This sample comprises around 120,000 distinct CDR3 sequences, roughly 41% of them detected only once. The ten most abundant clones make up roughly 74% of the sample. The data originate from a study of T cell repertoires in cytomegalovirus infection (dated by TCRdb to between 2018 and 2020). General notes on the study: Alongside well-studied HLA-B-restricted epitopes, the peptide stimulations were aimed at recently identified HLA-C-restricted CMV epitopes, whose presentation resists viral immunomodulation. Because public TCR beta signatures pointed to carriage of CMV infection together with the matching HLA type, the HLA type of each donor mattered for the analysis.

Findings and caveats that apply to the study as a whole: The ex vivo response was dominated by HLA-C-restricted CMV-specific TCR beta clonotypes, which also provided the single most frequent clonotype in two of eight donors. Cumulative frequency of public TCR beta family members discriminated carriers of CMV infection plus the relevant HLA type in this cohort and an independent 352-donor cohort.

From its cysteine to its phenylalanine, the CDR3 spans 14 amino acids. Only CDR3 DNA is held: 42 bases, read in frame from base 1. The CDR1 and CDR2 encoded by the germline V gene (reference sequence) are GTSNPN and SVGIG. V has 2 bases trimmed and J has 9 bases trimmed; junction bases matching no gene number 7. Here the sequenced sample was CD8+ T cells from cultured PBMCs, taken from culture after CMV antigen stimulation. The chain is made from TRBV30 and TRBJ2-1, with 10 bases aligning to TRBD1. This clonotype originated in a human donor in good health (CMV status not recorded). Some clones in this sample may be carry-over from other donors' samples. The DNA reads TGTGCCTGGAGTACCGGGACAGGGGTAGGTGAGCAGTTCTTC. This encodes CAWSTGTGVGEQFF.